This passage covers 28 T cell receptor beta chains from one sample sequenced in a study of blood T cell repertoires in COVID-19. Measured with immunoSEQ multiplex PCR; TCRdb has only the in-frame clones, and not every one. The sample yields 170,000 or so clones, 70% to 90% seen once. Source material: peripheral blood. These TCRs come from a man aged 50-59 years with active or convalescent COVID-19.

This chain joins TRBV6-5 and TRBJ1-3; possibly TRBD1 for D (6 bases). Trimming shortened V by 5 bases and J by 3 bases, and 14 bases separated the two germline ends. Germline CDR1 is MNHEY and CDR2 is SVGAGI. This CDR3 region has 15 residues. This CDR3 reads CASSTRQVVGNTIYF. CDR3 bases: TGTGCCAGCAGTACTAGACAGGTTGTTGGAAACACCATATATTTT.

The chain has TRBV15 and TRBJ1-2; the D gene is possibly TRBD1 (5 bases). In germline, CDR1 is LNHNV, CDR2 YYDKDF (reference sequence). CDR3 size: 12 residues. V shed 5 bases and J shed 5 bases, with 9 bases lying between them. The CDR3 sequence is CATSDRQYGYTF. The CDR3, as DNA: TGTGCCACCAGCGACCGACAGTATGGCTACACCTTC.

V and J are TRBV7-9 and TRBJ2-7; TRBD1 matches 8 bases. The CDR3 is made up of 16 amino acids. Germline-derived CDR1 and CDR2 are SEHNR and FQNEAQ (reference sequence). V lost 3 bases, J lost 5 bases, and 12 bases stayed unmatched. DNA of the CDR3: TGTGCCAGCAGCTTGGGACAGGCTTTCACTGCCCACGAGCAGTACTTC. This codes for CASSLGQAFTAHEQYF.

The V call is TRBV2, the J call TRBJ1-5; a weak D match, TRBD1 (6 bases). This CDR3 has 15 amino acids. CDR1 and CDR2 (germline): SNHLY, FYNNEI. V was cut by 3 bases and J by 2 bases, with 11 bases left in between. The CDR3 sequence is CASSDRSGGNQPQHF. The CDR3 nucleotides read TGTGCCAGCAGTGATAGGTCAGGGGGCAATCAGCCCCAGCATTTT.

The chain combines TRBV7-6 with TRBJ1-1; D gene uncertain. V lost 5 bases and J 1 base, leaving 8 bases between the germline ends. CDR3 size: 13 residues. Germline assignment: CDR1 SGHVS and CDR2 FNYEAQ. CDR3 sequence (DNA): TGTGCCAGCAGCCCCCAGGAGAACACTGAAGCTTTCTTT. This sequence encodes CASSPQENTEAFF.

The CDR3 nucleotides read TGTGCCAGCAGACGTACCGGGACAGACTACGAGCAGTACTTC. The encoded protein is CASRRTGTDYEQYF. The chain employs TRBV6-5 and TRBJ2-7; the match to TRBD1 covers 7 bases. The length of the CDR3 is 14 residues. Germline V CDR1 and CDR2: MNHEY, SVGAGI. Trimming removed 6 bases from V and 3 bases from J; junction bases left unmatched: 8.

This chain links TRBV5-4 with TRBJ1-6, with TRBD1 identical over 9 bases. The CDR3 length is 14 residues. Losses at the gene ends were 3 bases for V and 9 bases for J; bases not matched to a gene: 4. Germline CDR1 is SGHNT and CDR2 is YYREEE (reference sequence). In nucleotides, the CDR3 is TGTGCCAGCAGCTCGGGACAGGGACGTTCACCCCTCCACTTT. Translation: CASSSGQGRSPLHF.

DNA of the CDR3: TGTGCCAGCAGCCAAGAGGGGAGGACCCAAGAGACCCAGTACTTC. Translated, it gives CASSQEGRTQETQYF. The chain uses TRBV4-2 and TRBJ2-5, with a possible D match to TRBD2 (6 bases). The V and J ends lost 0 bases and 1 base respectively, with 9 bases between them. The germline CDR1 and CDR2 sequences are LGHNA and YNFKEQ. The CDR3 has 15 amino acids.

The chain recombines TRBV6-2 or TRBV6-3 with TRBJ2-7; tentative D call: TRBD2 (5 bases). Trimming shortened V by 5 bases and J by 6 bases, and 14 bases separated the two germline ends. The CDR3 sequence is 13 residues long. CDR1 is MNHEY, CDR2 SVGEGT, per germline. CDR3 sequence: CASSPGTSTEQYF. Here the CDR3 DNA reads TGTGCCAGCAGTCCAGGAACTAGTACCGAGCAGTACTTC.

The chain couples TRBV6-5 to TRBJ1-1; D gene unclear. The V gene lost 6 bases and the J gene lost 1 base, with 9 bases spanning the gap. Per the germline V gene, CDR1 is MNHEY and CDR2 is SVGAGI. This CDR3 has 13 residues. This chain's CDR3 is CASSSISNTEAFF. The CDR3 region has the DNA TGTGCCAGCAGCAGTATTTCGAACACTGAAGCTTTCTTT.

This sequence joins TRBV28 and TRBJ2-1; the match to TRBD1 covers 8 bases. Trimming removed 6 bases from V and 7 bases from J; junction bases left unmatched: 5. The CDR3 runs 13 residues. Germline V gene data show CDR1 as MDHEN and CDR2 as SYDVKM. As DNA, the CDR3 is TGTGCCAGCAGGGGGACAGGAGGGAATGAGCAGTTCTTC. This sequence encodes CASRGTGGNEQFF.

This sequence joins TRBV10-3 and TRBJ2-3; 8 bases line up with TRBD1. The trim removed 10 bases at V and 1 base at J, leaving 7 bases unmatched. The CDR3 sequence is 14 residues long. The germline V gene has CDR1 ENHRY and CDR2 SYGVKD. CDR3 bases: TGTGCCACCAAACCAGGGGGCCGCACAGATACGCAGTATTTT. Protein product: CATKPGGRTDTQYF.

This chain connects TRBV7-9 to TRBJ2-7; 10 positions match TRBD1. Trimming removed 5 bases from V and 6 bases from J; junction bases left unmatched: 10. The CDR3 sequence is 15 residues long. Germline assignment: CDR1 SEHNR and CDR2 FQNEAQ (reference sequence). The CDR3 sequence: CASSPGDRGPAEQYF. CDR3 DNA sequence: TGTGCCAGCAGCCCAGGGGACAGGGGCCCCGCCGAGCAGTACTTC.

The CDR3: CASSATGEETQYF. CDR3 sequence (DNA): TGTGCCAGCAGCGCTACAGGGGAAGAGACCCAGTACTTC. The chain has TRBV7-2 and TRBJ2-5; 7 bases align to TRBD1. This CDR3 spans 13 amino acids. V lost 5 bases and J lost 3; bases outside the gene matches: 3. Germline CDR1 is SGHTA and CDR2 is FQGNSA.

The chain has TRBV11-3 and TRBJ2-3, with 8 bases fitting TRBD1. CDR1 SGHNT and CDR2 YENEEA come from the germline V gene. V gave up 6 bases and J gave up 0 bases; unmatched junction bases: 5. The CDR3 contains 15 residues. The CDR3 spells CASSTQGASTDTQYF. CDR3 DNA sequence: TGTGCCAGCAGTACGCAGGGGGCTAGCACAGATACGCAGTATTTT.

The chain has TRBV7-2 and TRBJ1-1; 9 bases match TRBD1. V lost 6 bases and J lost 5; bases outside the gene matches: 7. This CDR3 has 14 residues. The V gene's germline CDR1 is SGHTA and CDR2 FQGNSA. The CDR3 region is CASSWDRVRTEAFF. CDR3 bases: TGTGCCAGCAGTTGGGACAGGGTTCGAACTGAAGCTTTCTTT.

V gene TRBV6-5 combines with J gene TRBJ1-6; no reliable D call. CDR1 is MNHEY and CDR2 is SVGAGI in the germline V gene. V lost 1 base to trimming and J lost 8 bases, with 9 bases between them. CDR3 size: 14 residues. CDR3 region: CASSYLVTDSPLHF. The CDR3 coding sequence is TGTGCCAGCAGTTACTTGGTCACGGATTCACCCCTCCACTTT.

The rearrangement joins TRBV15 to TRBJ1-5; D remains ambiguous. With 3 bases removed from V and 7 bases from J, the gap between germline ends came to 7 bases. CDR3 size: 12 residues. Per germline, CDR1 LNHNV and CDR2 YYDKDF (reference sequence). The CDR3 DNA reads as TGTGCCACCAGCAGGGGAGGCCAGCCCCAGCATTTT. It is translated as CATSRGGQPQHF.

The V gene is TRBV10-1, the J gene TRBJ2-5; 10 bases agree with TRBD1. Germline values: CDR1 WNHNN, CDR2 SYGVQD (reference sequence). This CDR3 has 16 residues. The V and J ends lost 2 bases and 4 bases, in that order; junction bases with no gene match: 7. CDR3 DNA: TGCGCCAGCAGTGAGGGGTTTGGACAGGGGGGAGAGACCCAGTACTTC. It is translated as CASSEGFGQGGETQYF.

The chain recombines TRBV6-1 with TRBJ1-1; 9 nucleotides match TRBD1. Germline CDR1 reads MNHNS; CDR2 reads SASEGT. This CDR3 is built from 15 residues. With 5 bases clipped from V and 1 base from J, the junction kept 5 bases outside the gene matches. The CDR3 nucleotides read TGTGCCAGCAGTCCGGGGGACAGGGCGAACACTGAAGCTTTCTTT. Encoded protein: CASSPGDRANTEAFF.

This clone was observed once. V is TRBV5-1 and J is TRBJ1-1, with D possibly TRBD1 on 5 matching bases. The V end was cut by 5 bases, the J end by 2 bases, with 10 bases between. CDR3 length: 13 residues. CDR1 is SGHRS, CDR2 YFSETQ, per germline. In DNA, the CDR3 is TGCGCCAGCAGGACAGAGGAAAACACTGAAGCTTTCTTT. Translating it yields CASRTEENTEAFF.

The chain links TRBV6-4 to TRBJ2-2; 8 bases align to TRBD1. With 3 bases clipped from V and 5 bases from J, the junction kept 5 bases outside the gene matches. There are 15 residues in the CDR3. Germline V gene sequence: CDR1 MRHNA, CDR2 SNTAGT. The CDR3 protein is CASSEQGVATGELFF. CDR3 DNA: TGTGCCAGCAGTGAACAGGGGGTCGCTACCGGGGAGCTGTTTTTT.

This sequence joins TRBV28 and TRBJ2-1; a possible D gene is TRBD1 (5 bases). This CDR3 has 15 amino acids. V was shortened by 6 bases and J by 4 bases, with 16 bases between the two germline ends. Germline CDR1 is MDHEN and CDR2 is SYDVKM. CDR3 protein: CASRSAGQEYNEQFF. CDR3 coding DNA: TGTGCCAGCAGGTCGGCCGGACAAGAATACAATGAGCAGTTCTTC.

A remark on this clone: Other DNA sequences of this sample code for an identical CDR3. This chain joins TRBV18 and TRBJ1-2, with 7 nucleotides matching TRBD1. V was clipped by 2 bases and J by 5 bases; unmatched bases: 2. The germline CDR1 and CDR2 sequences are KGHSH and LQKENI. The CDR3 extends over 13 amino acids. CDR3 in amino acids: CASSPGQEYGYTF. CDR3 DNA: TGTGCCAGCTCACCAGGACAGGAGTATGGCTACACCTTC. The variable domain in full, completed from reference TRBV18 and TRBJ1-2, reads NAGVMQNPRHLVRRRGQEARLRCSPMKGHSHVYWYRQLPEEGLKFMVYLQKENIIDESGMPKERFSAEFPKEGPSILRIQQVVRGDSAAYFCASSPGQEYGYTFGSGTRLTVV.

The gene calls are TRBV28 and TRBJ1-2, with 12 bases identical to TRBD1. The length of the CDR3 is 14 residues. With V trimmed by 4 bases and J by 7 bases, 4 bases remained unmatched. CDR1 is MDHEN and CDR2 is SYDVKM in the germline V gene. The CDR3: CASSWGQGARGYTF. CDR3 coding DNA: TGTGCCAGCAGTTGGGGACAGGGGGCTCGTGGCTACACCTTC.

The chain carries TRBV19 and TRBJ1-2; 7 positions match TRBD1. From germline, CDR1 is LNHDA and CDR2 SQIVND (reference sequence). This CDR3 has 18 amino acids. The ends lost 0 bases at V and 1 base at J; junction bases unmatched: 11. CDR3 nucleotides: TGTGCCAGTAGTATAGATCCCCCGACAGGGCTGAGTAACTATGGCTACACCTTC. As protein: CASSIDPPTGLSNYGYTF.

The chain has TRBV7-2 and TRBJ1-4, with a weak D call TRBD1 (5 bases). Germline V CDR1 and CDR2: SGHTA, FQGNSA. This CDR3 region has 15 residues. The V gene lost 4 bases and the J gene lost 5 bases, with 14 bases spanning the gap. The CDR3 protein is CASSSPAGKNEKLFF. For the CDR3, the DNA is TGTGCCAGCAGCTCCCCGGCAGGGAAGAATGAAAAACTGTTTTTT.

V is TRBV5-4 and J is TRBJ2-2; 7 bases map to TRBD2. The V segment lost 0 bases and the J segment 7 bases; nucleotides outside the gene matches: 6. Germline CDR1 SGHNT, CDR2 YYREEE (reference sequence). The CDR3 is 15 residues long. CDR3 residues: CASSLDGGVGGELFF. The DNA for the CDR3 is TGTGCCAGCAGCTTGGATGGGGGGGTAGGCGGGGAGCTGTTTTTT.